This T cell receptor (beta chain) came from a study of cytomegalovirus exposure and HLA in healthy donors. The CDR3 covers 12 residues. Germline values: CDR1 MDHEN, CDR2 SYDVKM. The trim removed 2 bases at V and 13 bases at J, leaving 5 bases unmatched. A multiplex PCR was run with 60 Vbeta primers and 13 Jbeta primers. Clones were read by immunoSEQ multiplex PCR, and TCRdb kept only the in-frame ones, dropping some. The sample lists around 100,000 clones, 65% to 85% occurring once. Findings of the study overall: Per published accounts, TCR beta sequences correctly predicted the HLA-A and HLA-B alleles of most subjects. The number of N-insertions in an Asian-associated ancestry cluster was reportedly below the roughly 700-donor mean in a later analysis. Later analysis indicated greater clonal expansion among HLA-associated TCR beta chains than among equally common other chains.

In regard to this clone: Its cognate antigen is unknown.

The chain links TRBV28 to TRBJ2-4; 7 bases are shared with TRBD1. This clonotype originated in a woman in her fifties or sixties in good health and CMV-seropositive. The sequenced sample was PBMCs. DNA of the CDR3: TGTGCCAGCAGTTTAAGGGACAGAACACAGTACTTC. Its protein is CASSLRDRTQYF.